The rows below give T cell receptor beta chains drawn from one sample of a study of blood T cells in healthy people across ages. TCRdb analysed the 5' RACE reads with MiXCR anew, one entry per CDR3 protein. The sample lists 1.5 million to 2 million distinct CDR3 sequences; almost 35% were seen once. Sequencing used blood. Every receptor here comes from a woman aged 25 to 39 in good health. The CDR3 runs from the conserved cysteine through the conserved F or W. Only part of the rows carry a size: once, few, many, or a class if the clone is expanded.

clone size: NA; V gene: TRBV2; CDR3 protein: CASTSRGAGVQETQYF
clone size: few; V gene: TRBV12-3/TRBV12-4; CDR3 protein: CASSFSRLMAPRTGNTEAFF
clone size: NA; V gene: TRBV28; CDR3 protein: CASSLSIDGRGNGYTF
clone size: once; V gene: TRBV5-6; CDR3 protein: CANSLAAGELREQYF
clone size: NA; V gene: TRBV5-1; CDR3 protein: CANSLGRGTYEQYF
clone size: few; V gene: TRBV29-1; CDR3 protein: CSVDEGTGRETQYF
clone size: NA; V gene: TRBV5-5; CDR3 protein: CASSFGQGFGTNEKLFF
clone size: NA; V gene: TRBV20-1; CDR3 protein: CSADGTSGRRLNEQYF
clone size: NA; V gene: TRBV28; CDR3 protein: CASSLFFGTGGRNEQFF
clone size: many; V gene: TRBV11-2; CDR3 protein: CASMAGTDTQYF
clone size: once; V gene: TRBV20-1; CDR3 protein: CSTSPGTSGETQYF
clone size: NA; V gene: TRBV20-1; CDR3 protein: CSASRIDQPQHF
clone size: NA; V gene: TRBV30; CDR3 protein: CAAGTGGNQPQHF
clone size: few; V gene: TRBV12-3/TRBV12-4; CDR3 protein: CASSWRDRGWEQYF
clone size: NA; V gene: TRBV7-2; CDR3 protein: CASRPGGSDYGYTF
clone size: once; V gene: TRBV28; CDR3 protein: CANGDRGYEQYF